The clone carrying this TCR beta chain was recorded many times. This specimen comes from a study of molecular identifiers for immune sequencing clone quantification. Study summary: In replicates, the authors split RNA from approximately 20,000 or 98,000 naive CD8 cells five ways and sequenced four.

A CD8+CD4-CCR7+CD45RA+ phenotype served as the sorting definition for naive CD8 T cells. TCR libraries were built in bulk with a published protocol and specific TCR primers. TCRdb reanalysed the PCR reads using MiXCR and keeps one entry per CDR3 protein. The data contain around 40,000 distinct CDR3 sequences, over 15% of them singletons. V gave up 2 bases and J gave up 4 bases, with 15 bases separating them. From germline, CDR1 is LNHDA and CDR2 SQIVND (reference sequence). The CDR3 has 16 residues. This chain joins TRBV19 and TRBJ1-5, with a possible D match to TRBD1 (6 bases). Material: naive CD8+ T cells from blood, with Jurkat cell RNA spiked in. Subset in this sample: FACS-sorted CD8+CD4-CCR7+CD45RA+ naive T cells. This TCR derives from a human donor in good health. Some libraries in this study had Jurkat cell RNA spiked in. The CDR3, as DNA: TGTGCCAGTAGTATAAGCAGGGGATTATGGAATCAGCCCCAGCATTTT. This encodes CASSISRGLWNQPQHF.